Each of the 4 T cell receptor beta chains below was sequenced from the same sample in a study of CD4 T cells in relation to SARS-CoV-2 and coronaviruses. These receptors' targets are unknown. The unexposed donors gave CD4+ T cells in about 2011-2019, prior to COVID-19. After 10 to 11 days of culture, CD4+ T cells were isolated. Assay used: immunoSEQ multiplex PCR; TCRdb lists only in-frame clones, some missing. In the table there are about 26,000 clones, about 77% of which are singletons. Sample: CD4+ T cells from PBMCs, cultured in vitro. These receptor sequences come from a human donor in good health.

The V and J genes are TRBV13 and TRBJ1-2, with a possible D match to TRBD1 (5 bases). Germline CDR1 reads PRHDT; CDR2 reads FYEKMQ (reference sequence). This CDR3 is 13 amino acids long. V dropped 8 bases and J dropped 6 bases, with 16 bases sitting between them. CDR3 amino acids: CASGAGNLHGYTF. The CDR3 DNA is TGTGCCAGCGGGGCAGGGAATTTACATGGCTACACCTTC.

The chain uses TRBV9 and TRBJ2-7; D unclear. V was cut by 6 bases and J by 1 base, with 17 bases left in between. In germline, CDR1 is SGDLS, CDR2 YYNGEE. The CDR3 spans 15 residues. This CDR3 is CASILRRGSSYEQYF. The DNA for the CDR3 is TGTGCCAGCATTCTGAGGCGAGGCTCGTCCTACGAGCAGTACTTC.

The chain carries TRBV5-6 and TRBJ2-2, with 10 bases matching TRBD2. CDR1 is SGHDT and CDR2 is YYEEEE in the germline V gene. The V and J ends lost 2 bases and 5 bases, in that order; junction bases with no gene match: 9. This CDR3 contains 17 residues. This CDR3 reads CASSFASGSKGTGELFF. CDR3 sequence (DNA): TGTGCCAGCAGCTTCGCTAGCGGGAGTAAGGGAACCGGGGAGCTGTTTTTT.

The CDR3 DNA is TGTGCCAGCAGTTACGGGCCATCGAACACTGAAGCTTTCTTT. Its translation: CASSYGPSNTEAFF. The chain recombines TRBV6-5 with TRBJ1-1; D call uncertain. This CDR3 contains 14 residues. V was shortened by 2 bases and J by 1 base, with 8 bases between the two germline ends. In germline, CDR1 is MNHEY, CDR2 SVGAGI.